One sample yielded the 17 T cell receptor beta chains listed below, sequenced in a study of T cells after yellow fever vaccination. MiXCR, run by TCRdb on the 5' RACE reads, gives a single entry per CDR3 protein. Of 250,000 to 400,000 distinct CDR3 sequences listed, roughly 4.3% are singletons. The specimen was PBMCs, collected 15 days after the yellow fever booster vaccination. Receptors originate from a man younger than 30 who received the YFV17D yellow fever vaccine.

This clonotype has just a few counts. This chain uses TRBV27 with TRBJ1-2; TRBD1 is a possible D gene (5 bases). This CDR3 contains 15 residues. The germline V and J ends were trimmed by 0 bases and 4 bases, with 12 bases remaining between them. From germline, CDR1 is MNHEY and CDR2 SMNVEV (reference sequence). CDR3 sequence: CASSLSLGGSYGYTF. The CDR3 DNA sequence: TGTGCCAGCAGTTTATCCCTGGGGGGAAGCTATGGCTACACCTTC.

Here the CDR3 reads CASSPAGGTHQPQHF. DNA of the CDR3: TGTGCCAGCAGCCCCGCCGGTGGTACCCATCAGCCCCAGCATTTT. The J gene is TRBJ1-5, the V gene TRBV6-6; no clear D gene. The CDR3 spans 15 residues. V was pared by 6 bases and J by 5 bases, with 17 bases between. Germline CDR1 MNHNY, CDR2 SVGAGI (reference sequence).

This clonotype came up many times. CDR3 sequence reads: CASTRGQSTDTQYF. For the CDR3, the DNA is TGTGCCAGCACCAGAGGACAGAGCACAGATACGCAGTATTTT. The V and J genes are TRBV9 and TRBJ2-3, with a tentative D call TRBD1 (6 bases). Deletions cut 6 bases from V and 0 bases from J, with 11 bases between. Per the germline V gene, CDR1 is SGDLS and CDR2 is YYNGEE. CDR3 length: 14 amino acids.

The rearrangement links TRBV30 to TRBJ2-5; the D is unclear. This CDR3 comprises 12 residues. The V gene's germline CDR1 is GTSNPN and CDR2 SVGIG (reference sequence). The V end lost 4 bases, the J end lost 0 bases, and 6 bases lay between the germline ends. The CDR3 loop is CAWTEYQETQYF. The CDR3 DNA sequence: TGTGCCTGGACAGAGTACCAAGAGACCCAGTACTTC. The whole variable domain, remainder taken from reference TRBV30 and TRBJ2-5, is SQTIHQWPATLVQPVGSPLSLECTVEGTSNPNLYWYRQAAGRGLQLLFYSVGIGQISSEVPQNLSASRPQDRQFILSSKKLLLSDSGFYLCAWTEYQETQYFGPGTRLLVL.

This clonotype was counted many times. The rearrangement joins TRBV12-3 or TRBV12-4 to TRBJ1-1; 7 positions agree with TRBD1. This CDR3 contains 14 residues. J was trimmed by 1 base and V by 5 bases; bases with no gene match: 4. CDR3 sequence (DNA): TGTGCCAGCAGTCTAAGGACAGGGAACACTGAAGCTTTCTTT. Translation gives CASSLRTGNTEAFF.

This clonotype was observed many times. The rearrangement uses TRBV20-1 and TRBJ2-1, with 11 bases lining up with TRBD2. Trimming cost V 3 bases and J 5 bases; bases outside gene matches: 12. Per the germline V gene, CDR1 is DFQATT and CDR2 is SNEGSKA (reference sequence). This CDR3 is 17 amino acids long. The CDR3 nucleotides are TGCAGTGCTAGGTCCCTAGCGGGGGGCGACAACGACAATGAGCAGTTCTTC. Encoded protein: CSARSLAGGDNDNEQFF.

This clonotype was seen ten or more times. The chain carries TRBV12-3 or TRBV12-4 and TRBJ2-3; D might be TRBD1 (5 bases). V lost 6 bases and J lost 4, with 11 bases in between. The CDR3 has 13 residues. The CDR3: CASSLGVPDTQYF. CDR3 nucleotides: TGTGCCAGCAGCCTAGGGGTCCCAGATACGCAGTATTTT.

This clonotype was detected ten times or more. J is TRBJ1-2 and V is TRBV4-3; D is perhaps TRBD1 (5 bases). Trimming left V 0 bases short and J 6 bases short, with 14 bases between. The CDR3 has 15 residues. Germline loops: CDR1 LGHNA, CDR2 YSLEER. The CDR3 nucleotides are TGCGCCAGCAGCCAAGAGGGAAGGGGATTCGATGGCTACACCTTC. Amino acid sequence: CASSQEGRGFDGYTF.

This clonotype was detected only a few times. The CDR3 DNA reads as TGTGCCAGCAGCTTGTGGACCGGCGGTGGCCACGAGCAGTACTTC. Translation gives CASSLWTGGGHEQYF. The chain uses TRBV5-4 and TRBJ2-7, with unresolved D. CDR1 and CDR2 from the germline V gene are SGHNT and YYREEE (reference sequence). The CDR3 is 15 amino acids. Trimming removed 1 base at V and 5 bases at J, with 16 bases between.

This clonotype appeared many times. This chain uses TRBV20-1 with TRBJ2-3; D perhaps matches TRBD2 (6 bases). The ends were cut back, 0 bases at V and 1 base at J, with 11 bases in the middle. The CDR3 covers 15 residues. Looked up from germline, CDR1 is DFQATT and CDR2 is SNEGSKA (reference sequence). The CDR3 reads CSARERRGRTDTQYF. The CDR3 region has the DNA TGCAGTGCTAGAGAACGGCGGGGCCGCACAGATACGCAGTATTTT.

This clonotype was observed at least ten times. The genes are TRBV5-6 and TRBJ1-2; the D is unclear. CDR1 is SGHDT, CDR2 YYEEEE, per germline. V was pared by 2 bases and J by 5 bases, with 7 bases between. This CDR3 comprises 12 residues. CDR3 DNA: TGTGCCAGCAGCTTAACCGTATATGGCTACACCTTC. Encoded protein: CASSLTVYGYTF.

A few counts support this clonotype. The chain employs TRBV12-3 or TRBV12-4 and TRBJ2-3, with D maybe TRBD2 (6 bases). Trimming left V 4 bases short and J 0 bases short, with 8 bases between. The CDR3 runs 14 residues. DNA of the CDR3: TGTGCCAGCAGTTGGGAGGCTAGCACAGATACGCAGTATTTT. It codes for CASSWEASTDTQYF.

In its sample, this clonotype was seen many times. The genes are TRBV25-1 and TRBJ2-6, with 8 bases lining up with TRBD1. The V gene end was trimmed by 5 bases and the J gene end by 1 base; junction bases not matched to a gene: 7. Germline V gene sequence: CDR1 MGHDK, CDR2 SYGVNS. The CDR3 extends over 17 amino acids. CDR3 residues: CASSHLTGDSGANVLTF. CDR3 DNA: TGTGCCAGCAGTCACTTGACAGGGGATTCTGGGGCCAACGTCCTGACTTTC.

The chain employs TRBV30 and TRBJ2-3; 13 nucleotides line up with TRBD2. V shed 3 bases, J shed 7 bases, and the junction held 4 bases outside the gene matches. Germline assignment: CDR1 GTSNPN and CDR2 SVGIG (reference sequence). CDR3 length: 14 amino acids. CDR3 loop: CAWSTSGGGHTQYF. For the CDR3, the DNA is TGTGCCTGGAGCACTAGCGGGGGGGGACATACGCAGTATTTT.

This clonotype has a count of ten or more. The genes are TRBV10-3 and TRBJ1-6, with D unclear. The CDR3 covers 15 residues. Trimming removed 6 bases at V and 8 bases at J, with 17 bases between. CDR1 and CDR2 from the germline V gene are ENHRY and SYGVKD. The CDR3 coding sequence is TGTGCCATCAGGGAGATCGACCGGGAGGATTCACCCCTCCACTTT. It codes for CAIREIDREDSPLHF.

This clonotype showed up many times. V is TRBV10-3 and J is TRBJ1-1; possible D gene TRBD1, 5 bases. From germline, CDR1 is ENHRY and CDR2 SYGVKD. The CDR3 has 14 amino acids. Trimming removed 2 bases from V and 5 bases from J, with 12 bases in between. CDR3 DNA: TGTGCCATCAGTGAGGGGGCCGGGCAGACTGAAGCTTTCTTT. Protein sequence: CAISEGAGQTEAFF.

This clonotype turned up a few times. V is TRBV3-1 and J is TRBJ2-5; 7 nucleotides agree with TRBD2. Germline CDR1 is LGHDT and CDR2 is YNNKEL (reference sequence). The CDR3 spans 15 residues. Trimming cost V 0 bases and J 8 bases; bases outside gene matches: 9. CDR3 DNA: TGTGCCAGCAGCCAAGAAATCGGCAGGGAGGGAACCCAGTACTTC. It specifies CASSQEIGREGTQYF.